The TCR beta chain described here comes from a study of shared clonotypes between healthy human individuals. There are 17 residues in the CDR3. CD45RO-negative CD8 cells positively selected for CCR7 made up the naive population, which excluded terminally differentiated effector memory CD45RA+ cells. As concerns this clone: What it binds is not known.

Using immunoSEQ multiplex PCR, the repertoire was profiled, and TCRdb retains in-frame clones only, with some absent. The sample records about 2.1 million clones, 80% to 95% being singletons. Study results and caveats: Rarefaction gave evidence that sorted-subset sequencing remained incomplete despite large depth. Estimated richness was generally greater in naive than memory subsets. Clonotype sharing among donors, it was expected, would be affected by sequencing depth.

This TCR was recovered from a man aged 18-30 years in good health. Some clones in this sample may be carry-over from other donors' samples. The chain combines TRBV12-2 with TRBJ2-3; TRBD2, the table's D call, lacks a check against the DNA. TRBV12-2 represents a pseudogene. Sequencing input: naive CD8+ T cells from PBMCs. The CDR3 coding sequence is TGTGCAAGTCGCCCGGTCGGGACTAGCGGAAACACAGATACGCAGTATTTT. It translates to CASRPVGTSGNTDTQYF.